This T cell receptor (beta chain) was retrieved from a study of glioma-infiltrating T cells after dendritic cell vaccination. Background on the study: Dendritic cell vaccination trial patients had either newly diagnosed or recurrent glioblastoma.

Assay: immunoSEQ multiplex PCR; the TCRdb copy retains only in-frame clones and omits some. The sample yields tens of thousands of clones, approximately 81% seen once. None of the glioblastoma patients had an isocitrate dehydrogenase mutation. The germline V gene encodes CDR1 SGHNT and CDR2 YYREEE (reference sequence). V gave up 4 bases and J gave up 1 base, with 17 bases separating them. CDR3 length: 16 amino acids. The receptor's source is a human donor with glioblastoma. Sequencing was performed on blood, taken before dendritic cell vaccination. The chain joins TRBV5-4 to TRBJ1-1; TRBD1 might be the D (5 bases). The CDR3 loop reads CASSPGGFGGNTEAFF. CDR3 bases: TGTGCCAGCAGCCCGGGGGGGTTTGGGGGGAACACTGAAGCTTTCTTT.